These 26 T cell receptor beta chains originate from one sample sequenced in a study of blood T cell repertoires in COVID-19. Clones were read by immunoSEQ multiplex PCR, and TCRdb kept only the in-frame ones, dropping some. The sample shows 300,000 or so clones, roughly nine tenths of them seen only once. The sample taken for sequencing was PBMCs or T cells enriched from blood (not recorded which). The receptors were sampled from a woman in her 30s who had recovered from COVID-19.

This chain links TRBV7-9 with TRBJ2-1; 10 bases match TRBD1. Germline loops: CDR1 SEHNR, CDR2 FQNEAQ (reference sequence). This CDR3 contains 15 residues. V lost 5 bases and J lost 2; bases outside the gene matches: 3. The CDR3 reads CASSHGQGAYNEQFF. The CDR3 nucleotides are TGTGCCAGCAGCCATGGACAGGGGGCCTACAATGAGCAGTTCTTC.

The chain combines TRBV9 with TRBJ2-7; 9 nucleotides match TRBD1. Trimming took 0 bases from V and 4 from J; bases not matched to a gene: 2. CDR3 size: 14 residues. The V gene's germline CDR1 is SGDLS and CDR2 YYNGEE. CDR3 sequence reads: CASSVGGTGYEQYF. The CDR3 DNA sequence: TGTGCCAGCAGCGTAGGTGGGACAGGGTACGAGCAGTACTTC.

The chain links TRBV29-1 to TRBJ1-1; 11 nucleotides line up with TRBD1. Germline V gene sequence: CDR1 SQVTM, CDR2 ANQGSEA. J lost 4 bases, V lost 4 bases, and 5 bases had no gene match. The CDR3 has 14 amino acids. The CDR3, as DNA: TGCAGCGTTGGGACAGGGGGCAGGGTCACTGAAGCTTTCTTT. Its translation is CSVGTGGRVTEAFF.

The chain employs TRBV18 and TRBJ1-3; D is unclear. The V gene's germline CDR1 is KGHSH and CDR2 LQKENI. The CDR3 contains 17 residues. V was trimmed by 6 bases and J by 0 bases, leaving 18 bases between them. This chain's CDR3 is CASSPEEAEISGNTIYF. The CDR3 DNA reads TGTGCCAGCTCCCCAGAGGAGGCAGAGATCTCTGGAAACACCATATATTTT.

The CDR3: CATGQVSSYNEQFF. The CDR3, as DNA: TGTGCCACCGGACAGGTCAGCTCCTACAATGAGCAGTTCTTC. V gene TRBV2 combines with J gene TRBJ2-1; 7 bases are a match to TRBD1. The CDR3 is 14 residues long. Germline trimming cut 10 bases from V and 0 bases from J; bases unmatched to any gene: 6. Per the germline V gene, CDR1 is SNHLY and CDR2 is FYNNEI. Looking up the rest from reference TRBV2 and TRBJ2-1 gives the full variable domain: EPEVTQTPSHQVTQMGQEVILRCVPISNHLYFYWYRQILGQKVEFLVSFYNNEISEKSEIFDDQFSVERPDGSNFTLKIRSTKLEDSAMYFCATGQVSSYNEQFFGPGTRLTVL.

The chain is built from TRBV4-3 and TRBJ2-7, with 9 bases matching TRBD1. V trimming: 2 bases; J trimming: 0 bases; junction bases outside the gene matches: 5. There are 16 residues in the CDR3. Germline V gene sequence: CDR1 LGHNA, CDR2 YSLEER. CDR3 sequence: CASSQLQGAGSYEQYF. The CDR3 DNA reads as TGCGCCAGCAGCCAACTACAGGGGGCTGGCTCCTACGAGCAGTACTTC.

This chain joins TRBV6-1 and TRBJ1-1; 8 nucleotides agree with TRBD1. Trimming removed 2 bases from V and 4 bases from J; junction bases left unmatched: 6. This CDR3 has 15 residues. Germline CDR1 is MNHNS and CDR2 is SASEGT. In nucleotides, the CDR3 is TGTGCCAGCAGTGAACCGCAGGGGGCCGGCACTGAAGCTTTCTTT. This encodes CASSEPQGAGTEAFF.

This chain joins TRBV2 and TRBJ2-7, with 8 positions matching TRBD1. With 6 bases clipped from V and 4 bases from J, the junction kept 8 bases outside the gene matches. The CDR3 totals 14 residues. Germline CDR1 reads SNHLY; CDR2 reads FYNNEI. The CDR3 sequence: CASRDQGAVYEQYF. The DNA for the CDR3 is TGTGCCAGCAGGGATCAGGGGGCGGTTTACGAGCAGTACTTC.

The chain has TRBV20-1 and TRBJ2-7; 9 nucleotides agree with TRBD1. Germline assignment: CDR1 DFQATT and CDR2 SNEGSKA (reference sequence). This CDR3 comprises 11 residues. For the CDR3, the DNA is TGCACGACGGGACAGGGCGGCGAGCAGTACTTC. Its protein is CTTGQGGEQYF.

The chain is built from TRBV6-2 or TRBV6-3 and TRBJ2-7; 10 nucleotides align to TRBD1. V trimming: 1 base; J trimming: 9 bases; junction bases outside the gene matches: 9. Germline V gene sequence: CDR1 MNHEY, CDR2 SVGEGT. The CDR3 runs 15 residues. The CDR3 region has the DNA TGTGCCAGCAGTTACTTCACCGGGACAGGGGATCCGCAGTACTTC. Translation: CASSYFTGTGDPQYF.

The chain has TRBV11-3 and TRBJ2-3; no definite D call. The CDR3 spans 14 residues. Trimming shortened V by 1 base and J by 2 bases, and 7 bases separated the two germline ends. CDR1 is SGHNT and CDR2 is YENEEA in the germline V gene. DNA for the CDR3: TGTGCCAGCAGCTTAGGACATAACACAGATACGCAGTATTTT. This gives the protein CASSLGHNTDTQYF.

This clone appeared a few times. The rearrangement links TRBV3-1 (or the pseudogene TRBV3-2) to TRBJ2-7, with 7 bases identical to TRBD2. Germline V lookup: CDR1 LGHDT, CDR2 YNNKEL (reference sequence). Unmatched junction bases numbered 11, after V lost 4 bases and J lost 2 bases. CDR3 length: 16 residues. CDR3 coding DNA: TGTGCCAGCAGCCCTGACCTCGGGGGACTACCCTACGAGCAGTACTTC. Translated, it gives CASSPDLGGLPYEQYF.

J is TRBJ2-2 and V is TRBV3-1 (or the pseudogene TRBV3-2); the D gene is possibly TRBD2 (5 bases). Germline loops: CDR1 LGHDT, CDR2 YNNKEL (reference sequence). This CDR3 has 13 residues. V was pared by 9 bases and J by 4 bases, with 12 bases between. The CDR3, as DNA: TGTGCCAGTGGTGGAGGCCTCACCGGGGAGCTGTTTTTT. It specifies CASGGGLTGELFF.

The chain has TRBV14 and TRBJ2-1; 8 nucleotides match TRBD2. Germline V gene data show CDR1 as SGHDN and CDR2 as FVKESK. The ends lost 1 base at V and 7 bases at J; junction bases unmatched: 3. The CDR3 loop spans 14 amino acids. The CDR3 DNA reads TGTGCCAGCAGCCAAGTTGGCGGGGGGAATGAGCAGTTCTTC. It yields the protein CASSQVGGGNEQFF.

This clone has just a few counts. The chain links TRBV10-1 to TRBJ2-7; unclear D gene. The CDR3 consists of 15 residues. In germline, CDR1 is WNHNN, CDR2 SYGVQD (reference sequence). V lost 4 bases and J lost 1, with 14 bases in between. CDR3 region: CASSARHRLSYEQYF. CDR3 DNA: TGCGCCAGCAGTGCCCGACACCGGCTATCCTACGAGCAGTACTTC.

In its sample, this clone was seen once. For the CDR3, the DNA is TGTGCCAGCAGCCCGACCGGTACAGTAGCCCAGTACTTC. This sequence encodes CASSPTGTVAQYF. The chain joins TRBV7-9 to TRBJ2-5; no clear D. The V gene's germline CDR1 is SEHNR and CDR2 FQNEAQ (reference sequence). Trimming removed 5 bases from V and 9 bases from J, with 16 bases in between. The CDR3 is 13 residues long. Variable domain in full (rest from reference TRBV7-9 and TRBJ2-5): DTGVSQNPRHKITKRGQNVTFRCDPISEHNRLYWYRQTLGQGPEFLTYFQNEAQLEKSRLLSDRFSAERPKGSFSTLEIQRTEQGDSAMYLCASSPTGTVAQYFGPGTRLLVL.

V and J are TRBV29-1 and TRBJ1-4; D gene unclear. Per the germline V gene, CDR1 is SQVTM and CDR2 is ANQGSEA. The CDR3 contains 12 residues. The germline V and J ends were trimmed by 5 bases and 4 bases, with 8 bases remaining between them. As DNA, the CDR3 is TGCAGCGTTCGCCAGAATAATGAAAAACTGTTTTTT. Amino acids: CSVRQNNEKLFF.

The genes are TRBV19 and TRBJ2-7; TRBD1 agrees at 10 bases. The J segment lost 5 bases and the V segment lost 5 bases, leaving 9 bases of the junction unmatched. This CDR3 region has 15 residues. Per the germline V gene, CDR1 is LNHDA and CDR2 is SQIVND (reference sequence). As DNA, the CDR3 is TGTGCCAGTAGTCTGCCGGGACAGGGGAGCCACGAGCAGTACTTC. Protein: CASSLPGQGSHEQYF.

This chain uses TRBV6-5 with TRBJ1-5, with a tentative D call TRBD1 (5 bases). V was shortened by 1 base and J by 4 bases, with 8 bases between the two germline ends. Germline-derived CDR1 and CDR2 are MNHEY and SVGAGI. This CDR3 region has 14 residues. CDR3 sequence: CASSYLSGNQPQHF. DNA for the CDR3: TGTGCCAGCAGTTACTTATCAGGGAATCAGCCCCAGCATTTT.

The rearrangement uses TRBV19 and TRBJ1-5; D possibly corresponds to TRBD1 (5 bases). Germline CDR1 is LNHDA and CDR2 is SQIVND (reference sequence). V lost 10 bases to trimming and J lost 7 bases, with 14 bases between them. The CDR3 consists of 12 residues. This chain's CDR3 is CATGTGGQPQHF. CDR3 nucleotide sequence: TGTGCCACCGGAACGGGGGGACAGCCCCAGCATTTT.

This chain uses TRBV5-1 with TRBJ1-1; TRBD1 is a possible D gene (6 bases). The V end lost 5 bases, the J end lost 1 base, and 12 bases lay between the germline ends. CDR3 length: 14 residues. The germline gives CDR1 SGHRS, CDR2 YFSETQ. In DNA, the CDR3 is TGCGCCAGCAGGGAACAGGGAGAGAACACTGAAGCTTTCTTT. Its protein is CASREQGENTEAFF.

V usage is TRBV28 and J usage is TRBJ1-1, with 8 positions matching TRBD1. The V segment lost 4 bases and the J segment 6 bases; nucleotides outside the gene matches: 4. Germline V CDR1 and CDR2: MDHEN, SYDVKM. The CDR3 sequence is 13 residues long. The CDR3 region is CASSWTGPSEAFF. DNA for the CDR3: TGTGCCAGCAGTTGGACAGGGCCTTCTGAAGCTTTCTTT.

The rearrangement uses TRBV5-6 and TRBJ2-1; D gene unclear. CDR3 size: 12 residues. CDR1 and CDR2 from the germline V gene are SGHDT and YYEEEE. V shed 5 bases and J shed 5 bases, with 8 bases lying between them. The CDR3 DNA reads TGTGCCAGCAGATATACTAACAATGAGCAGTTCTTC. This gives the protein CASRYTNNEQFF. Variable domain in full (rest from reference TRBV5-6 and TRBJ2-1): DAGVTQSPTHLIKTRGQQVTLRCSPKSGHDTVSWYQQALGQGPQFIFQYYEEEERQRGNFPDRFSGHQFPNYSSELNVNALLLGDSALYLCASRYTNNEQFFGPGTRLTVL.

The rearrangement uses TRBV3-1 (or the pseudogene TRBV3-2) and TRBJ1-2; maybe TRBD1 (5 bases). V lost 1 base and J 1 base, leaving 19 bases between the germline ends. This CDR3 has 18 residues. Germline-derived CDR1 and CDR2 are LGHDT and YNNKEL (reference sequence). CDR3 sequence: CASSQVTRVDTLNYGYTF. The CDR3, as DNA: TGTGCCAGCAGCCAAGTAACTCGCGTGGACACCCTTAACTATGGCTACACCTTC.

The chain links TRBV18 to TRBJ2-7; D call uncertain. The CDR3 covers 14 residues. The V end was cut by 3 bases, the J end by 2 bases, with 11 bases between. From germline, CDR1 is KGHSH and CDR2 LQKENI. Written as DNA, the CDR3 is TGTGCCAGCTCACCGGGCCTAACCACCTACGAGCAGTACTTC. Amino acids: CASSPGLTTYEQYF.

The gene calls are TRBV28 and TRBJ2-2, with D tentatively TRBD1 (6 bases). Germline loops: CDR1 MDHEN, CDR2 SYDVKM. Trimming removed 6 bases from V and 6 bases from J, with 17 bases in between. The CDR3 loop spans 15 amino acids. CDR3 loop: CASRTPQGVAGELFF. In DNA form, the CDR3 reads TGTGCCAGCAGAACCCCACAGGGAGTGGCCGGGGAGCTGTTTTTT. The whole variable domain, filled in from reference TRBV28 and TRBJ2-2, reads DVKVTQSSRYLVKRTGEKVFLECVQDMDHENMFWYRQDPGLGLRLIYFSYDVKMKEKGDIPEGYSVSREKKERFSLILESASTNQTSMYLCASRTPQGVAGELFFGEGSRLTVL.